These T cell receptor beta chains were read from a single sample in a study of identical twins. TCRdb re-analysed the 5' RACE reads in MiXCR, keeping a single row per CDR3 protein. The table records roughly 220,000 distinct CDR3 sequences, 5.5% to 7.5% of them present only once. This sample also appeared in a second study, on T cells expressing NK-cell markers.

Sequencing used CD8+ T cells sorted from blood. The receptor source for this set is a woman in her late teens or twenties in good health. Both conserved end residues are part of each CDR3. D genes are given only for firm matches. The size of a clone is reported for some rows only, either as once, few or many, or as a class for expanded clones.

abundance: -
j_gene: TRBJ2-7
v_gene: TRBV29-1
d_gene: -
CDR3aa: CSALGPSNYEQYF
CDR3nt: TGCAGCGCCCTCGGACCTAGCAACTACGAGCAGTACTTC

abundance: few
j_gene: TRBJ1-1
v_gene: TRBV7-9
d_gene: -
CDR3aa: CASSTTGLNTEAFF
CDR3nt: TGTGCCAGCAGCACTACAGGGTTGAACACTGAAGCTTTCTTT

abundance: few
j_gene: TRBJ2-7
v_gene: TRBV7-9
d_gene: -
CDR3aa: CASSQVGGPDYEQYF
CDR3nt: TGTGCCAGCAGCCAAGTTGGGGGCCCGGACTACGAGCAGTACTTC

abundance: -
j_gene: TRBJ1-1
v_gene: TRBV27
d_gene: -
CDR3aa: CASSLSPRTEAFF
CDR3nt: TGTGCCAGCAGTTTAAGCCCGAGGACTGAAGCTTTCTTT

abundance: many
j_gene: TRBJ2-7
v_gene: TRBV11-2
d_gene: -
CDR3aa: CASSLVAGALGEQYF
CDR3nt: TGTGCCAGCAGCTTAGTGGCAGGGGCCCTGGGGGAGCAGTACTTC

abundance: many
j_gene: TRBJ1-4
v_gene: TRBV6-5
d_gene: -
CDR3aa: CASSYGGAREKLFF
CDR3nt: TGTGCCAGCAGTTACGGAGGGGCTCGTGAAAAACTGTTTTTT

abundance: -
j_gene: TRBJ2-3
v_gene: TRBV14
d_gene: TRBD2
CDR3aa: CASSLVGLAGRTDTQYF
CDR3nt: TGTGCCAGCAGCCTTGTGGGGCTAGCGGGCCGCACAGATACGCAGTATTTT

abundance: many
j_gene: TRBJ2-1
v_gene: TRBV5-1
d_gene: TRBD2
CDR3aa: CASSGSGGYNNEQFF
CDR3nt: TGCGCCAGCAGCGGTAGCGGGGGGTACAACAATGAGCAGTTCTTC

abundance: -
j_gene: TRBJ2-7
v_gene: TRBV13
d_gene: -
CDR3aa: CASSLGRVEQYF
CDR3nt: TGTGCCAGCAGCTTAGGGAGGGTTGAGCAGTACTTC

abundance: -
j_gene: TRBJ2-1
v_gene: TRBV27
d_gene: -
CDR3aa: CASGDKVHEQFF
CDR3nt: TGTGCCAGCGGCGACAAGGTCCATGAGCAGTTCTTC

abundance: few
j_gene: TRBJ2-3
v_gene: TRBV27
d_gene: TRBD2
CDR3aa: CASRVGGADTQYF
CDR3nt: TGTGCCAGCAGAGTCGGGGGGGCAGATACGCAGTATTTT

abundance: few
j_gene: TRBJ1-1
v_gene: TRBV2
d_gene: -
CDR3aa: CATLHIIAFF
CDR3nt: TGTGCCACCTTGCATATAATAGCTTTCTTT

abundance: once
j_gene: TRBJ2-3
v_gene: TRBV2
d_gene: -
CDR3aa: CASSGVLFTDTQYF
CDR3nt: TGTGCCAGCAGTGGGGTCCTATTCACAGATACGCAGTATTTT

abundance: few
j_gene: TRBJ2-7
v_gene: TRBV7-9
d_gene: -
CDR3aa: CASSPEEGVGYEQYF
CDR3nt: TGTGCCAGCAGCCCAGAGGAGGGAGTAGGCTACGAGCAGTACTTC

abundance: many
j_gene: TRBJ2-7
v_gene: TRBV10-2
d_gene: -
CDR3aa: CASSEVYEQYF
CDR3nt: TGCGCCAGCAGTGAGGTCTACGAGCAGTACTTC

abundance: -
j_gene: TRBJ2-2
v_gene: TRBV11-3
d_gene: -
CDR3aa: CASRSRDSGELFF
CDR3nt: TGTGCCAGCCGGAGCAGGGATTCCGGGGAGCTGTTTTTT

abundance: many
j_gene: TRBJ1-2
v_gene: TRBV9
d_gene: -
CDR3aa: CASRGGRTSYGYTF
CDR3nt: TGTGCCAGCCGCGGAGGGCGGACCAGCTATGGCTACACCTTC

abundance: -
j_gene: TRBJ1-4
v_gene: TRBV5-1
d_gene: -
CDR3aa: CASSIRTEANEKLFF
CDR3nt: TGCGCCAGCAGCATCCGGACGGAAGCTAATGAAAAACTGTTTTTT

abundance: -
j_gene: TRBJ1-4
v_gene: TRBV9
d_gene: -
CDR3aa: CASSSWGGRPTF
CDR3nt: TGTGCCAGCAGCTCCTGGGGGGGCCGCCCCACCTTT

abundance: few
j_gene: TRBJ1-2
v_gene: TRBV12-3/TRBV12-4
d_gene: -
CDR3aa: CASSTGTTNYGYTF
CDR3nt: TGTGCCAGCAGCACCGGGACAACTAACTATGGCTACACCTTC

abundance: -
j_gene: TRBJ2-7
v_gene: TRBV7-9
d_gene: TRBD1
CDR3aa: CAISPGTGTGEQYF
CDR3nt: TGTGCCATCAGTCCCGGGACAGGGACTGGCGAGCAGTACTTC

abundance: few
j_gene: TRBJ1-1
v_gene: TRBV12-5
d_gene: -
CDR3aa: CASGVMNTEAFF
CDR3nt: TGTGCTAGTGGAGTTATGAACACTGAAGCTTTCTTT

abundance: -
j_gene: TRBJ1-1
v_gene: TRBV3-1
d_gene: -
CDR3aa: CASSPIPGRRTEAFF
CDR3nt: TGTGCCAGCAGCCCCATTCCGGGAAGAAGAACTGAAGCTTTCTTT

abundance: many
j_gene: TRBJ2-1
v_gene: TRBV12-3/TRBV12-4
d_gene: -
CDR3aa: CASSFSLGAGNEQFF
CDR3nt: TGTGCCAGCAGTTTCAGCCTGGGGGCCGGCAATGAGCAGTTCTTC

abundance: few
j_gene: TRBJ2-7
v_gene: TRBV12-3/TRBV12-4
d_gene: -
CDR3aa: CASSLAGTAPSYEQYF
CDR3nt: TGTGCCAGCAGTTTGGCGGGGACGGCCCCCTCCTACGAGCAGTACTTC

abundance: few
j_gene: TRBJ2-7
v_gene: TRBV9
d_gene: -
CDR3aa: CASSVGGADYEQYF
CDR3nt: TGTGCCAGCAGCGTCGGGGGTGCGGACTACGAGCAGTACTTC

abundance: -
j_gene: TRBJ2-1
v_gene: TRBV9
d_gene: -
CDR3aa: CASSVGGDEQFF
CDR3nt: TGTGCCAGCAGCGTAGGGGGTGATGAGCAGTTCTTC

abundance: few
j_gene: TRBJ1-1
v_gene: TRBV27
d_gene: TRBD1
CDR3aa: CASSLRDRANTEAFF
CDR3nt: TGTGCCAGCAGTTTACGGGACAGGGCGAACACTGAAGCTTTCTTT

abundance: -
j_gene: TRBJ2-2
v_gene: TRBV11-2
d_gene: -
CDR3aa: CASSHEGNTGELFF
CDR3nt: TGTGCCAGCAGCCATGAGGGAAACACCGGGGAGCTGTTTTTT

abundance: -
j_gene: TRBJ1-1
v_gene: TRBV6-6
d_gene: -
CDR3aa: CASSYSINEAFF
CDR3nt: TGTGCCAGCAGTTACTCAATAAACGAAGCTTTCTTT

abundance: -
j_gene: TRBJ2-7
v_gene: TRBV11-3
d_gene: TRBD1
CDR3aa: CASSTGTAAEQYF
CDR3nt: TGTGCCAGCAGCACCGGGACAGCGGCCGAGCAGTACTTC

abundance: -
j_gene: TRBJ1-2
v_gene: TRBV6-2/TRBV6-3
d_gene: -
CDR3aa: CASSYSSEVYGYTF
CDR3nt: TGTGCCAGCAGTTACTCGAGCGAGGTATATGGCTACACCTTC

abundance: many
j_gene: TRBJ2-5
v_gene: TRBV3-1
d_gene: TRBD2
CDR3aa: CASSPPGGETQYF
CDR3nt: TGTGCCAGCAGTCCTCCGGGAGGAGAGACCCAGTACTTC

abundance: few
j_gene: TRBJ2-5
v_gene: TRBV14
d_gene: TRBD2
CDR3aa: CASSQNGLAGFQETQYF
CDR3nt: TGTGCCAGCAGCCAGAATGGACTAGCGGGGTTCCAAGAGACCCAGTACTTC

abundance: -
j_gene: TRBJ2-7
v_gene: TRBV18
d_gene: -
CDR3aa: CASSPPVVGGYEQYF
CDR3nt: TGTGCCAGCTCACCACCGGTAGTGGGGGGCTACGAGCAGTACTTC

abundance: few
j_gene: TRBJ1-2
v_gene: TRBV21-1
d_gene: -
CDR3aa: CASSILGGYTF
CDR3nt: TGTGCCAGCAGCATCTTGGGGGGCTACACCTTC

abundance: -
j_gene: TRBJ1-1
v_gene: TRBV7-9
d_gene: -
CDR3aa: CASSLAPLTVNTEAFF
CDR3nt: TGTGCCAGCAGCTTAGCACCCCTGACAGTGAACACTGAAGCTTTCTTT

abundance: -
j_gene: TRBJ2-2
v_gene: TRBV9
d_gene: TRBD2
CDR3aa: CASSPRTRMSGELFF
CDR3nt: TGTGCCAGCAGCCCCCGGACTAGAATGTCCGGGGAGCTGTTTTTT

abundance: many
j_gene: TRBJ2-3
v_gene: TRBV11-2
d_gene: -
CDR3aa: CASGRDTDTQYF
CDR3nt: TGTGCCAGCGGCAGGGACACAGATACGCAGTATTTT